This T cell receptor beta chain was captured in a study of T cell responses to AZD1222 COVID-19 vaccine. Overall study findings and caveats: Vaccine-related CD4 TCRs covered spike, predominating at 160-218 and 743-854.

Sequenced by immunoSEQ multiplex PCR; TCRdb stores in-frame clones only, minus some. There are 70,000 to 95,000 clones in the sample; around 91% occur only once, and about 2.4% lies in the top ten. This clone was picked up a small number of times. Its target is unknown. This TCR came from an adult who received the AZD1222 COVID-19 vaccine. The source was peripheral blood, collected 28 days after the second AZD1222 dose.

The CDR3 loop reads CASSLQGGGVDTEAFF. CDR3 sequence (DNA): TGTGCCAGCAGCTTACAAGGGGGTGGTGTGGACACTGAAGCTTTCTTT. This sequence joins TRBV7-2 and TRBJ1-1; D might be TRBD1 (6 bases). The V and J ends lost 2 bases and 3 bases respectively, with 16 bases between them. Germline lookup yields CDR1 SGHTA and CDR2 FQGNSA. The CDR3 is made up of 16 amino acids.